The subject of this entry is one T cell receptor beta chain. Its specificity is unknown. A second about 7 to 12 cycle PCR used barcoded and J-beta primers. A single record per CDR3 protein comes from TCRdb applying MiXCR to the 5' RACE reads. The sample carries fewer than 1.5 million distinct CDR3 sequences, 40% to 50% recorded once. The sample originates from a study of blood T cells in healthy people across ages. Study observations and caveats: Roughly linearly, TCR beta diversity per million T cells fell as age increased.

In each sample, at least 6 million PBMCs were isolated. The TCR originated in a woman aged 18-29 years in good health. The sample comprised blood.

The CDR3 coding sequence is TGTGCCAGCAGCCGGGTAGCGGGGGGGCGCTCCTACAATGAGCAGTTCTTC. Its protein is CASSRVAGGRSYNEQFF. J is TRBJ2-1 and V is TRBV7-2; 11 positions match TRBD2. CDR1 and CDR2 (germline): SGHTA, FQGNSA. The CDR3 length is 17 residues. The junction had 6 bases not matched to a gene; V was cut back by 5 bases and J by 0 bases.